This T cell receptor (beta chain) is drawn from a study of patients and donors after allogeneic stem cell transplantation. TCRdb recomputed calls from the RT-PCR reads with MiXCR, one row per CDR3 protein. The data contain roughly 230,000 distinct CDR3 sequences, roughly 15% of them singletons. There are many counts of this clonotype. V was clipped by 6 bases and J by 1 base; unmatched bases: 4. The CDR3 runs to 14 residues. The source is a human donor who was either an allogeneic HSCT recipient or a stem cell or donor lymphocyte infusion donor (not recorded which). It is not recorded whose cells these are; they may come from a transplant donor. Sample: blood, either unsorted or a sorted T cell fraction (not recorded which). The V and J genes are TRBV12-3 or TRBV12-4 and TRBJ1-1, with TRBD1 matching over 8 bases. The CDR3 DNA is TGTGCCAGCAGGACAGGGGACGGGAACACTGAAGCTTTCTTT. It codes for CASRTGDGNTEAFF.